This passage covers 29 T cell receptor beta chains from one sample sequenced in a study of T cell repertoires in ileal Crohn's disease (dated by TCRdb to the late 2010s). Libraries were constructed by the immunoSEQ multiplex PCR assay. TCRdb obtained this table from immuneACCESS and retained in-frame rearrangements with V and J assigned. These tables miss some clones; where compared with another copy, unresolved V genes account for less than half of the shortfall, and the remainder is unexplained. The sample table lists some 10,000 clones, 76% of them with a count of one. The ten largest make up about 25% of the sample. The sequenced sample was ileal tissue. The source of these receptors is an adult with Crohn's disease.

This chain uses TRBV21-1 with TRBJ2-5; whether TRBD1, the table's D call, matches the DNA was not checked. TRBV21-1 is a documented pseudogene. The CDR3 runs 19 residues. As DNA, the CDR3 is TGTGCCAGCAGCAAAGCGGTACTCTGGGGACAGGGGTTTGGAGAGACCCAGTACTTC. This gives the protein CASSKAVLWGQGFGETQYF.

The rearrangement uses TRBV19 and TRBJ2-3, with 8 bases lining up with TRBD1. Trimming at V came to 7 bases and at J to 3 bases, leaving 9 bases not matched to a gene. CDR1 and CDR2 (germline): LNHDA, SQIVND (reference sequence). This CDR3 spans 15 amino acids. The CDR3 DNA is TGTGCCAGTACCCTAGACAGGGGTCGGACAGATACGCAGTATTTT. It is translated as CASTLDRGRTDTQYF.

This chain links TRBV5-1 with TRBJ2-6; D is uncertain. The germline V and J ends were trimmed by 2 bases and 2 bases, with 8 bases remaining between them. Per the germline V gene, CDR1 is SGHRS and CDR2 is YFSETQ. The CDR3 totals 15 residues. The CDR3 is CASSLEVTGANVLTF. The CDR3 nucleotides read TGCGCCAGCAGCTTAGAGGTAACTGGGGCCAACGTCCTGACTTTC.

There are a few counts of this clone. V is TRBV2 and J is TRBJ2-7; tentative D call: TRBD1 (6 bases). Trimming removed 8 bases at V and 2 bases at J, with 16 bases between. The CDR3 sequence is 14 residues long. Germline loops: CDR1 SNHLY, CDR2 FYNNEI. CDR3 nucleotide sequence: TGTGCCAGCTACAGGGTACCAATGCCCTACGAGCAGTACTTC. Protein product: CASYRVPMPYEQYF.

The rearrangement joins TRBV5-6 to TRBJ1-2; the match to TRBD1 covers 7 bases. Per germline, CDR1 SGHDT and CDR2 YYEEEE. This CDR3 has 17 residues. The V segment lost 3 bases and the J segment 0 bases; nucleotides outside the gene matches: 11. CDR3: CASSSGDRWIANYGYTF. CDR3 DNA sequence: TGTGCCAGCAGCTCAGGGGACAGATGGATAGCTAACTATGGCTACACCTTC.

This rearrangement joins TRBV5-1 to TRBJ1-3; maybe TRBD1 (6 bases). Per the germline V gene, CDR1 is SGHRS and CDR2 is YFSETQ. The V end was cut by 3 bases, the J end by 4 bases, with 8 bases between. The CDR3 sequence is 13 residues long. The DNA of the CDR3 is TGCGCCAGCAGCTCCGGGACAGGAAACACCATATATTTT. Amino acid sequence: CASSSGTGNTIYF.

This chain uses TRBV30 with TRBJ1-2; possibly TRBD1 for D (6 bases). V was cut by 2 bases and J by 8 bases, with 12 bases left in between. Germline CDR1 is GTSNPN and CDR2 is SVGIG (reference sequence). The CDR3 runs 12 residues. Here the CDR3 DNA reads TGTGCCTGGAGTCCGACAGGCCCCGGCTACACCTTC. Translation gives CAWSPTGPGYTF.

The chain carries TRBV18 and TRBJ1-6; tentative D call: TRBD1 (6 bases). The CDR3 extends over 15 amino acids. Germline values: CDR1 KGHSH, CDR2 LQKENI. The ends were cut back, 4 bases at V and 10 bases at J, with 17 bases in the middle. The CDR3 loop reads CASSLGGSEYSPLHF. The CDR3, as DNA: TGTGCCAGCTCACTTGGGGGCTCGGAGTACTCACCCCTCCACTTT.

The V call is TRBV19, the J call TRBJ2-7; TRBD2 aligns across 10 bases. Germline CDR1 reads LNHDA; CDR2 reads SQIVND (reference sequence). The CDR3 length is 15 residues. The ends lost 6 bases at V and 7 bases at J; junction bases unmatched: 12. The CDR3 DNA follows: TGTGCCAGTAGGCAGGCTAGCGGGAGCCGCCGGGAGCAGTACTTC. It translates to CASRQASGSRREQYF.

The chain is built from TRBV19 and TRBJ2-7, with TRBD1 matching 8 bases. V trimming: 5 bases; J trimming: 6 bases; junction bases outside the gene matches: 18. The CDR3 contains 17 residues. The germline V gene encodes CDR1 LNHDA and CDR2 SQIVND (reference sequence). CDR3 amino acids: CASSRRTGPSVLSEQYF. The CDR3, as DNA: TGTGCCAGTAGTCGACGGACAGGGCCCTCAGTGCTGTCCGAGCAGTACTTC. The complete variable domain, with remaining parts taken from reference TRBV19 and TRBJ2-7, reads DGGITQSPKYLFRKEGQNVTLSCEQNLNHDAMYWYRQDPGQGLRLIYYSQIVNDFQKGDIAEGYSVSREKKESFPLTVTSAQKNPTAFYLCASSRRTGPSVLSEQYFGPGTRLTVT.

The V gene is TRBV2, the J gene TRBJ2-1; D might be TRBD2 (5 bases). This CDR3 region has 15 residues. Germline CDR1 and CDR2: SNHLY and FYNNEI. V was shortened by 5 bases and J by 6 bases, with 17 bases between the two germline ends. CDR3 sequence (DNA): TGTGCCAGCAGTCTCTCGGGATATCAGACCAATGAGCAGTTCTTC. Its translation is CASSLSGYQTNEQFF.

The chain joins TRBV10-3 to TRBJ2-3, with D possibly matching TRBD1 (6 bases). The V end lost 2 bases, the J end lost 0 bases, and 15 bases lay between the germline ends. Germline V gene sequence: CDR1 ENHRY, CDR2 SYGVKD. This CDR3 has 17 residues. The CDR3 sequence is CAISETGSPSSTDTQYF. The CDR3 DNA sequence: TGTGCCATCAGTGAGACAGGGTCACCTTCTAGCACAGATACGCAGTATTTT.

The chain employs TRBV11-2 and TRBJ1-1, with no clear D. The germline V gene encodes CDR1 SGHAT and CDR2 FQNNGV. The CDR3 is 13 amino acids. V shed 3 bases and J shed 1 base, with 6 bases lying between them. The CDR3 DNA reads as TGTGCCAGCAGCTTTGGTAGGAACACTGAAGCTTTCTTT. Protein product: CASSFGRNTEAFF.

This chain connects TRBV2 to TRBJ2-2; tentative D call: TRBD1 (6 bases). The CDR3 has 14 residues. Germline CDR1 reads SNHLY; CDR2 reads FYNNEI. Trimming pared 6 bases from V and 5 bases from J, leaving 13 bases between. The CDR3 DNA follows: TGTGCCAGCAGAGTTACAGGGAAAACCGGGGAGCTGTTTTTT. Residues: CASRVTGKTGELFF.

The chain uses TRBV11-2 and TRBJ2-7, with TRBD1 matching 7 bases. There are 13 residues in the CDR3. V was pared by 5 bases and J by 4 bases, with 5 bases of the junction left unmatched. CDR1 and CDR2 from the germline V gene are SGHAT and FQNNGV. The CDR3 here is CASSLWGQYEQYF. CDR3 DNA: TGTGCCAGCAGCCTCTGGGGACAGTACGAGCAGTACTTC.

The V gene is TRBV6-1, the J gene TRBJ1-3, with D uncertain. Per the germline V gene, CDR1 is MNHNS and CDR2 is SASEGT. V was shortened by 6 bases and J by 7 bases, with 10 bases between the two germline ends. The CDR3 has 12 amino acids. In nucleotides, the CDR3 is TGTGCCAGCAGCCGAGAGGTGAACACCATATATTTT. Residues: CASSREVNTIYF.

By sample share, this clone is medium-sized. The V gene is TRBV7-2, the J gene TRBJ1-4; weak D call: TRBD1 (6 bases). CDR3 size: 14 residues. The V end lost 5 bases, the J end lost 3 bases, and 10 bases lay between the germline ends. CDR1 and CDR2 (germline): SGHTA, FQGNSA. CDR3 residues: CASSPQGSNEKLFF. For the CDR3, the DNA is TGTGCCAGCAGCCCGCAGGGGTCTAATGAAAAACTGTTTTTT.

The chain carries TRBV5-1 and TRBJ2-1; perhaps TRBD2 as D (6 bases). Germline V lookup: CDR1 SGHRS, CDR2 YFSETQ. V shed 0 bases and J shed 3 bases, with 10 bases lying between them. The CDR3 loop spans 15 amino acids. For the CDR3, the DNA is TGCGCCAGCAGCTTGGGTGGAGGGCTCTACAATGAGCAGTTCTTC. This gives the protein CASSLGGGLYNEQFF.

This clone was seen once. The DNA for the CDR3 is TGTGCCTGGGCGGGAGGGGTGCATGGCTACACCTTC. Protein product: CAWAGGVHGYTF. The V gene is TRBV30, the J gene TRBJ1-2; possible D gene TRBD1, 5 bases. This CDR3 is 12 amino acids long. In germline, CDR1 is GTSNPN, CDR2 SVGIG (reference sequence). The ends were cut back, 5 bases at V and 6 bases at J, with 13 bases in the middle.

This sequence joins TRBV5-4 and TRBJ1-2; TRBD1 agrees at 9 bases. CDR3 length equals 13 residues. CDR1 is SGHNT and CDR2 is YYREEE in the germline V gene (reference sequence). V lost 4 bases, J lost 5 bases, and 3 bases stayed unmatched. The CDR3 sequence is CASSRDREYGYTF. DNA for the CDR3: TGTGCCAGCAGCCGGGACAGGGAATATGGCTACACCTTC.

The rearrangement joins TRBV30 to TRBJ1-4, with D perhaps matching TRBD1 (5 bases). The CDR3 covers 14 residues. V was cut by 8 bases and J by 0 bases, with 13 bases left in between. Germline loops: CDR1 GTSNPN, CDR2 SVGIG (reference sequence). The CDR3 protein is CASLRQPTNEKLFF. The CDR3 DNA reads as TGTGCCAGTCTTAGACAGCCAACTAATGAAAAACTGTTTTTT. The complete variable domain, with remaining parts taken from reference TRBV30 and TRBJ1-4, reads SQTIHQWPATLVQPVGSPLSLECTVEGTSNPNLYWYRQAAGRGLQLLFYSVGIGQISSEVPQNLSASRPQDRQFILSSKKLLLSDSGFYLCASLRQPTNEKLFFGSGTQLSVL.

The CDR3: CASSEGLVTDTQYF. For the CDR3, the DNA is TGTGCCAGCAGTGAGGGACTAGTGACAGATACGCAGTATTTT. V and J are TRBV7-9 and TRBJ2-3, with 8 bases identical to TRBD2. V shed 6 bases, J shed 3 bases, and the junction held 5 bases outside the gene matches. CDR3 length: 14 residues. The germline CDR1 and CDR2 sequences are SEHNR and FQNEAQ (reference sequence).

The gene calls are TRBV4-1 and TRBJ1-1; D may be TRBD1 (5 bases). The CDR3 has 15 amino acids. From germline, CDR1 is MGHRA and CDR2 YSYEKL. V gave up 1 base and J gave up 2 bases, with 11 bases separating them. Here the CDR3 reads CASSQGQGINTEAFF. The CDR3 nucleotides are TGCGCCAGCAGCCAAGGCCAGGGTATCAACACTGAAGCTTTCTTT.

The gene calls are TRBV9 and TRBJ2-5; 11 positions match TRBD2. Germline V gives CDR1 SGDLS, CDR2 YYNGEE. The V segment lost 0 bases and the J segment 5 bases; nucleotides outside the gene matches: 9. This CDR3 has 17 residues. The DNA of the CDR3 is TGTGCCAGCAGCGTAGGTGTAGCGGGGGGGCCCCGGGAGACCCAGTACTTC. This codes for CASSVGVAGGPRETQYF.

The table lists this clone with a few counts. The chain links TRBV29-1 to TRBJ2-1, with D unresolved. This CDR3 contains 11 residues. CDR1 SQVTM and CDR2 ANQGSEA come from the germline V gene. V dropped 0 bases and J dropped 9 bases, with 6 bases sitting between them. CDR3 protein: CSVEELFEQFF. For the CDR3, the DNA is TGCAGCGTTGAAGAACTCTTTGAGCAGTTCTTC.

The chain employs TRBV13 and TRBJ2-7, with 7 bases identical to TRBD1. The V gene's germline CDR1 is PRHDT and CDR2 FYEKMQ (reference sequence). CDR3 length: 15 residues. V gave up 5 bases and J gave up 4 bases; unmatched junction bases: 11. CDR3 region: CASSPRSGTDYEQYF. The CDR3 coding sequence is TGTGCCAGCAGCCCCAGGTCCGGGACAGATTACGAGCAGTACTTC.

This chain joins TRBV2 and TRBJ2-3; D not certain. V gave up 3 bases and J gave up 1 base, with 5 bases separating them. The V gene's germline CDR1 is SNHLY and CDR2 FYNNEI. This CDR3 region has 13 residues. The CDR3 DNA is TGTGCCAGCAGTGACCCTCGCACAGATACGCAGTATTTT. It translates to CASSDPRTDTQYF.

The V call is TRBV11-2, the J call TRBJ1-2; D remains ambiguous. Germline CDR1 and CDR2: SGHAT and FQNNGV. CDR3 length: 15 amino acids. V lost 5 bases and J 4 bases, leaving 17 bases between the germline ends. The CDR3 is CASSPRTPVSYGYTF. CDR3 sequence (DNA): TGTGCCAGCAGCCCACGGACTCCGGTTTCCTATGGCTACACCTTC.

V and J are TRBV7-9 and TRBJ2-3, with 8 bases matching TRBD2. J lost 2 bases, V lost 5 bases, and 6 bases had no gene match. CDR1 and CDR2 from the germline V gene are SEHNR and FQNEAQ (reference sequence). The CDR3 is made up of 15 amino acids. The CDR3 DNA reads as TGTGCCAGCAGCCTAAGAGCGGGAGCCACAGATACGCAGTATTTT. It codes for CASSLRAGATDTQYF.